A selection of T cell receptor beta chains follows, all from one sample in a study of T cell responses to AZD1222 COVID-19 vaccine. Measured with immunoSEQ multiplex PCR; TCRdb has only the in-frame clones, and not every one. The table records about 140,000 clones, about 93% of them present only once. The sample here was peripheral blood, taken on day 0 of AZD1222 vaccination. The receptors shown here come from an adult in good health. Both conserved end residues are trimmed from each CDR3. The D gene is left open where the match is weak.

d_gene: TRBD1; j_gene: TRBJ2-7; v_gene: TRBV11-2; CDR3aa: ASSLATGGGYEQY
d_gene: TRBD2; j_gene: TRBJ2-7; v_gene: TRBV4-2; CDR3aa: ASSQDLAGAYEQY
d_gene: -; j_gene: TRBJ1-1; v_gene: TRBV6-1; CDR3aa: ASSEIGAEAF
d_gene: -; j_gene: TRBJ2-5; v_gene: TRBV5-1; CDR3aa: ASSLAQQETQY
d_gene: -; j_gene: TRBJ2-3; v_gene: TRBV4-3; CDR3aa: ASSQAADTQY
d_gene: -; j_gene: TRBJ1-1; v_gene: TRBV14; CDR3aa: ASSQDRRREGTEAF
d_gene: TRBD2; j_gene: TRBJ2-7; v_gene: TRBV6-5; CDR3aa: ASSKTSGKNEQY
d_gene: TRBD2; j_gene: TRBJ2-7; v_gene: TRBV11-2; CDR3aa: ASSRRPTSGSSYEQY
d_gene: -; j_gene: TRBJ1-4; v_gene: TRBV5-1; CDR3aa: ASSPNTATNEKLF
d_gene: -; j_gene: TRBJ1-5; v_gene: TRBV6-2/TRBV6-3; CDR3aa: ASSLRQAGWPQH
d_gene: -; j_gene: TRBJ2-3; v_gene: TRBV7-9; CDR3aa: ASSFRGTDTQY
d_gene: -; j_gene: TRBJ2-3; v_gene: TRBV20-1; CDR3aa: SATSTDTQY
d_gene: TRBD2; j_gene: TRBJ2-1; v_gene: TRBV25-1; CDR3aa: ASSESGTRKF
d_gene: -; j_gene: TRBJ2-7; v_gene: TRBV2; CDR3aa: ATMQGTSYEQY
d_gene: TRBD1; j_gene: TRBJ2-7; v_gene: TRBV27; CDR3aa: AITGTGKYEQY
d_gene: -; j_gene: TRBJ1-2; v_gene: TRBV29-1; CDR3aa: SGAASWGYT
d_gene: -; j_gene: TRBJ1-3; v_gene: TRBV10-3; CDR3aa: ATGPGNTIY
d_gene: TRBD2; j_gene: TRBJ2-1; v_gene: TRBV7-2; CDR3aa: ASSLAAGGYNEQF
d_gene: -; j_gene: TRBJ2-7; v_gene: TRBV9; CDR3aa: ASSLGYYEQY
d_gene: -; j_gene: TRBJ2-7; v_gene: TRBV6-2/TRBV6-3; CDR3aa: ASSPPGGTSSYEQY
d_gene: TRBD1; j_gene: TRBJ2-1; v_gene: TRBV6-5; CDR3aa: AIKVQGYRNNEQF
d_gene: TRBD2; j_gene: TRBJ2-7; v_gene: TRBV19; CDR3aa: ASSPGLYHYEQY
d_gene: TRBD1; j_gene: TRBJ2-7; v_gene: TRBV5-1; CDR3aa: ASSSRTGAYEQY
d_gene: -; j_gene: TRBJ2-2; v_gene: TRBV5-4; CDR3aa: ASSVKGVELF
d_gene: -; j_gene: TRBJ2-5; v_gene: TRBV7-9; CDR3aa: ASSWVEGYETQY
d_gene: -; j_gene: TRBJ1-3; v_gene: TRBV18; CDR3aa: ASSPGGRNTIY
d_gene: -; j_gene: TRBJ2-7; v_gene: TRBV15; CDR3aa: ATSTDVLSSYEQY